One and the same sample provided the 18 T cell receptor beta chains below, sequenced in a study of cytomegalovirus exposure and HLA in healthy donors. A multiplex PCR was run with 60 Vbeta primers and 13 Jbeta primers. The data were produced by immunoSEQ multiplex PCR, yet TCRdb's version contains in-frame clones alone and is incomplete. The table lists fewer than 200,000 clones, roughly 80% of them singletons. Input material: PBMCs. The receptors were gathered from a woman in her twenties or thirties in good health and CMV-seropositive.

The chain carries TRBV19 and TRBJ1-5; a possible D gene is TRBD1 (6 bases). V lost 6 bases to trimming and J lost 4 bases, with 13 bases between them. The CDR3 runs 14 residues. Looked up from germline, CDR1 is LNHDA and CDR2 is SQIVND (reference sequence). CDR3 loop: CASSIYQGNQPQHF. The CDR3 nucleotides are TGTGCCAGTAGCATATACCAGGGGAATCAGCCCCAGCATTTT.

In its sample, this clone was seen a few times. In DNA, the CDR3 is TGCGCCAGCAGCTTGGGGCAGGTTTCCTACGAGCAGTACTTC. Its protein is CASSLGQVSYEQYF. The J gene is TRBJ2-5, the V gene TRBV5-1; D is unclear. The J call is uncertain, as TRBJ2-7 better fits the DNA end. Germline V gene sequence: CDR1 SGHRS, CDR2 YFSETQ. The CDR3 is made up of 14 amino acids.

This chain joins TRBV21-1 and TRBJ1-6; the D segment call TRBD1 is taken from the table without a DNA check. TRBV21-1 is given as a pseudogene. The CDR3 sequence is 17 residues long. In DNA, the CDR3 is TGTGCCAGCAGCAAAGCTCTTAGGGACAGGGGCGATTCACCCCTCCACTTT. This encodes CASSKALRDRGDSPLHF.

Here the CDR3 reads CASSLAGTLVQETQYF. CDR3 coding DNA: TGTGCCAGCAGCTTGGCAGGGACTTTAGTTCAAGAGACCCAGTACTTC. The chain carries TRBV5-6 and TRBJ2-5; D is possibly TRBD2 (6 bases). This CDR3 is 16 amino acids long. CDR1 is SGHDT and CDR2 is YYEEEE in the germline V gene. Trimming removed 0 bases at V and 2 bases at J, with 14 bases between.

This clone was seen a few times. The CDR3 DNA follows: TGTGCCACCTTACCTTGGACTAGCGGGGATGGCACAGATACGCAGTATTTT. This sequence encodes CATLPWTSGDGTDTQYF. This chain uses TRBV10-3 with TRBJ2-3; TRBD2 matches 12 bases. The CDR3 extends over 17 amino acids. Germline CDR1 and CDR2: ENHRY and SYGVKD. The V segment lost 10 bases and the J segment 1 base; nucleotides outside the gene matches: 12.

V gene TRBV19 combines with J gene TRBJ1-4, with unresolved D. Germline V gene lookup returns CDR1 LNHDA and CDR2 SQIVND (reference sequence). The CDR3 is 15 amino acids. V lost 5 bases to trimming and J lost 7 bases, with 17 bases between them. This CDR3 is CASSPRSSGFEKLFF. The DNA for the CDR3 is TGTGCCAGTAGTCCACGGTCCTCGGGTTTTGAAAAACTGTTTTTT.

The chain joins TRBV7-8 to TRBJ2-5; weak D call: TRBD1 (5 bases). The CDR3 has 13 amino acids. The germline CDR1 and CDR2 sequences are SGHVS and FQNEAQ. V shed 3 bases and J shed 5 bases, with 10 bases lying between them. CDR3 protein: CASSFQGKETQYF. CDR3 nucleotides: TGTGCCAGCAGCTTCCAGGGAAAGGAGACCCAGTACTTC.

This sequence joins TRBV7-9 and TRBJ2-7; weak D call: TRBD2 (5 bases). The CDR3 covers 15 residues. Germline CDR1 and CDR2: SEHNR and FQNEAQ (reference sequence). Trimming stripped 4 bases from V and 1 base from J, with 14 bases between. Here the CDR3 reads CASSSGERVSYEQYF. The CDR3 DNA is TGTGCCAGCAGCTCCGGGGAGAGGGTATCCTACGAGCAGTACTTC.

This clone was found a few times. The chain couples TRBV9 to TRBJ1-4; tentative D call: TRBD1 (5 bases). This CDR3 comprises 14 residues. Trimming cost V 0 bases and J 8 bases, with 11 bases left between them. Germline V gene data show CDR1 as SGDLS and CDR2 as YYNGEE. The CDR3 DNA follows: TGTGCCAGCAGCGTAGCGGGGGTAGAGGAAAAACTGTTTTTT. Amino acids: CASSVAGVEEKLFF. The full variable domain, in which reference TRBV9 and TRBJ1-4 provide the parts outside the CDR3, is DSGVTQTPKHLITATGQRVTLRCSPRSGDLSVYWYQQSLDQGLQFLIQYYNGEERAKGNILERFSAQQFPDLHSELNLSSLELGDSALYFCASSVAGVEEKLFFGSGTQLSVL.

J is TRBJ2-5 and V is TRBV6-5; a possible D gene is TRBD2 (7 bases). Trimming took off 5 bases at V and 6 bases at J, with 16 bases between the two ends. CDR3 length equals 14 residues. CDR1 and CDR2 from the germline V gene are MNHEY and SVGAGI. The CDR3 is CASSQTSWGQTQYF. The CDR3 DNA is TGTGCCAGCAGTCAGACTAGCTGGGGGCAGACCCAGTACTTC.

This chain joins TRBV5-4 and TRBJ1-6; 9 bases agree with TRBD1. Germline lookup yields CDR1 SGHNT and CDR2 YYREEE (reference sequence). Unmatched junction bases numbered 8, after V lost 4 bases and J lost 9 bases. The length of the CDR3 is 15 residues. CDR3 DNA sequence: TGTGCCAGCAGCATCCGGGACAGGGTGGGTTCACCCCTCCACTTT. Protein sequence: CASSIRDRVGSPLHF.

V is TRBV6-6 and J is TRBJ1-2; 8 bases line up with TRBD1. Germline lookup yields CDR1 MNHNY and CDR2 SVGAGI (reference sequence). The CDR3 is 14 amino acids. V lost 2 bases, J lost 3 bases, and 2 bases stayed unmatched. The CDR3 protein is CASSYGTGYYGYTF. The CDR3 bases are TGTGCCAGCAGTTACGGGACAGGCTACTATGGCTACACCTTC.

V and J are TRBV27 and TRBJ1-3; 10 nucleotides agree with TRBD1. CDR3 size: 16 residues. The junction had 12 bases not matched to a gene; V was cut back by 5 bases and J by 8 bases. Germline V gives CDR1 MNHEY, CDR2 SMNVEV (reference sequence). The CDR3 DNA sequence: TGTGCCAGCAGTAGTCTGGGCCGGGGGACAGGGGACACCATATATTTT. It codes for CASSSLGRGTGDTIYF.

In nucleotides, the CDR3 is TGTGCCAGCTCACCACCGGGAATCCTGAGGAGGACCGGGGAGCTGTTTTTT. This codes for CASSPPGILRRTGELFF. The J gene is TRBJ2-2, the V gene TRBV18; TRBD2 is a possible D gene (5 bases). Deletions cut 0 bases from V and 5 bases from J, with 16 bases between. The CDR3 runs 17 residues. Germline assignment: CDR1 KGHSH and CDR2 LQKENI.

The chain has TRBV7-8 and TRBJ2-5; D is unresolved. V was cut by 7 bases and J by 0 bases, with 15 bases left in between. This CDR3 spans 15 amino acids. Germline loops: CDR1 SGHVS, CDR2 FQNEAQ. The CDR3 is CASNHPNEYQETQYF. CDR3 DNA: TGTGCCAGCAACCACCCGAATGAGTACCAAGAGACCCAGTACTTC.

The table lists this clone with a few counts. The V gene is TRBV10-3, the J gene TRBJ1-1; no reliable D call. Germline CDR1 and CDR2: ENHRY and SYGVKD. The CDR3 covers 12 residues. Deletions cut 4 bases from V and 5 bases from J, with 8 bases between. In DNA, the CDR3 is TGTGCCATCAGTGCCCCGGGGACTGAAGCTTTCTTT. Protein product: CAISAPGTEAFF.

The V and J genes are TRBV7-3 and TRBJ2-2, with D tentatively TRBD1 (5 bases). This CDR3 has 16 amino acids. The V gene lost 2 bases and the J gene lost 2 bases, with 12 bases spanning the gap. The germline V gene encodes CDR1 SGHTA and CDR2 FQGTGA. The CDR3 DNA reads as TGTGCCAGCAGCTTATTCTCCAGGGATAACACCGGGGAGCTGTTTTTT. Translated: CASSLFSRDNTGELFF.

A few counts support this clone. The gene calls are TRBV14 and TRBJ2-2, with D uncertain. This CDR3 spans 15 amino acids. Germline CDR1 reads SGHDN; CDR2 reads FVKESK. The V end lost 0 bases, the J end lost 7 bases, and 12 bases lay between the germline ends. This CDR3 reads CASSQDFARGGELFF. In DNA form, the CDR3 reads TGTGCCAGCAGCCAAGATTTCGCGCGTGGCGGGGAGCTGTTTTTT.